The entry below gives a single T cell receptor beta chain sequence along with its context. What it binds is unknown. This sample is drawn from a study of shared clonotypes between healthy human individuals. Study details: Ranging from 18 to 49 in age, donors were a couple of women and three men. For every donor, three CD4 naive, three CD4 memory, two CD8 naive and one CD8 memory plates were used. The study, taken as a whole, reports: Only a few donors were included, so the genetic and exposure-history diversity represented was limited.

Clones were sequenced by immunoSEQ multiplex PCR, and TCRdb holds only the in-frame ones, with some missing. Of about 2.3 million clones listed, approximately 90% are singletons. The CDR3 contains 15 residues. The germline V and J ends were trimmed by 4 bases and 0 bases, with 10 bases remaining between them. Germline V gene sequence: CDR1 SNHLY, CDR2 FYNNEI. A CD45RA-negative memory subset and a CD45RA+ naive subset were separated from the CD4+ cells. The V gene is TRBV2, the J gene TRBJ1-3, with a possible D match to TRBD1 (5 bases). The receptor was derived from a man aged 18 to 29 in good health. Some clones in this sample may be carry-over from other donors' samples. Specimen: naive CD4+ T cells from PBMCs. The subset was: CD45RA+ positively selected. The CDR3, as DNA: TGTGCCAGCAGTGGACAGCGATCCTCTGGAAACACCATATATTTT. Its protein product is CASSGQRSSGNTIYF.